The sequence of this T cell receptor beta chain was determined in a study of cytomegalovirus exposure and HLA in healthy donors. Whole-study findings and limits: Presence/absence results assume similar sequencing depth per donor, which may not hold. The study had only CMV serostatus as immune exposure information.

A note on this clone: Its antigen remains unidentified.

It was with 60 Vbeta and 13 Jbeta primers that the PCR ran. Method: immunoSEQ multiplex PCR; TCRdb's copy keeps in-frame clones and lacks some. The sample carries approximately 140,000 clones, over 70% recorded once. The germline CDR1 and CDR2 sequences are MDHEN and SYDVKM. Losses at the gene ends were 3 bases for V and 2 bases for J; bases not matched to a gene: 3. CDR3 length: 14 residues. The clonotype comes from a woman aged 35 to 49 in good health and CMV-seronegative. This rearrangement joins TRBV28 to TRBJ2-7; 8 bases agree with TRBD1. The sample comprised PBMCs. CDR3 sequence (DNA): TGTGCCAGCAGTTTTGGGACAGGCACCTACGAGCAGTACTTC. Encoded protein: CASSFGTGTYEQYF. The full variable domain, in which reference TRBV28 and TRBJ2-7 provide the parts outside the CDR3, is DVKVTQSSRYLVKRTGEKVFLECVQDMDHENMFWYRQDPGLGLRLIYFSYDVKMKEKGDIPEGYSVSREKKERFSLILESASTNQTSMYLCASSFGTGTYEQYFGPGTRLTVT.